Presented here are 30 T cell receptor beta chains from one specimen sequenced in a study of shared clonotypes between healthy human individuals. TCRdb's table, derived via immunoSEQ multiplex PCR, lists solely in-frame clones and lacks some. The table shows millions of clones, with 90% to 95% occurring only once. The sample was naive CD4+ T cells sorted from blood. The subset was: CD45RA+ positively selected. These receptors all come from a man aged 18 to 29 in good health.

V usage is TRBV12-5 and J usage is TRBJ2-5, with D possibly matching TRBD2 (6 bases). The V end lost 7 bases, the J end lost 2 bases, and 17 bases lay between the germline ends. The CDR3 sequence is 15 residues long. Germline V gene data show CDR1 as LGHNT and CDR2 as FRNRAP. This CDR3 reads CASALGGKGQETQYF. For the CDR3, the DNA is TGTGCTAGTGCTCTGGGGGGAAAGGGGCAAGAGACCCAGTACTTC.

V is TRBV30 and J is TRBJ2-7; 9 nucleotides match TRBD1. This CDR3 is 17 amino acids long. The V gene end was trimmed by 2 bases and the J gene end by 4 bases; junction bases not matched to a gene: 15. Germline V gene sequence: CDR1 GTSNPN, CDR2 SVGIG (reference sequence). The CDR3 loop reads CAWSIARIPGQGYEQYF. The DNA for the CDR3 is TGTGCCTGGAGTATAGCCAGAATTCCGGGACAGGGTTACGAGCAGTACTTC.

The chain uses TRBV25-1 and TRBJ2-1; 8 bases map to TRBD2. There are 16 residues in the CDR3. J gave up 9 bases and V 3 bases, and 13 bases lay outside the gene matches. Germline V gives CDR1 MGHDK, CDR2 SYGVNS. The CDR3 region has the DNA TGTGCCAGCAGTGATAGTCGGGAGGGCCCTTTGGGTGAGCAGTTCTTC. Amino acids: CASSDSREGPLGEQFF.

The chain couples TRBV15 to TRBJ1-1; weak D call: TRBD1 (5 bases). The CDR3 spans 16 residues. Germline assignment: CDR1 LNHNV and CDR2 YYDKDF (reference sequence). Trimming took off 1 base at V and 7 bases at J, with 19 bases between the two ends. The CDR3 DNA is TGTGCCACCAGCAGAGTTGGGGGAGCGAATTCTCTTGAAGCTTTCTTT. Translation: CATSRVGGANSLEAFF.

The chain employs TRBV7-8 and TRBJ1-2; D is uncertain. V shed 1 base and J shed 8 bases, with 17 bases lying between them. From germline, CDR1 is SGHVS and CDR2 FQNEAQ. The CDR3 loop spans 15 amino acids. For the CDR3, the DNA is TGTGCCAGCAGCTTAGAAGGCCTTGGGAGTAGGGGCTACACCTTC. As protein: CASSLEGLGSRGYTF.

Concerning this clone: Additional DNA sequences in this sample encode the identical CDR3. The chain has TRBV27 and TRBJ2-7; D may be TRBD2 (6 bases). CDR1 is MNHEY and CDR2 is SMNVEV in the germline V gene (reference sequence). The CDR3 consists of 13 residues. The V gene lost 4 bases and the J gene lost 2 bases, with 9 bases spanning the gap. CDR3 nucleotide sequence: TGTGCCAGCAGTTCCGGGGGACCCTACGAGCAGTACTTC. Its translation: CASSSGGPYEQYF.

V is TRBV6-6 and J is TRBJ2-7; 7 nucleotides agree with TRBD2. With V trimmed by 6 bases and J by 7 bases, 6 bases remained unmatched. The CDR3 is 12 amino acids. The V gene's germline CDR1 is MNHNY and CDR2 SVGAGI (reference sequence). The CDR3 region is CASSPRGGEQYF. CDR3 nucleotide sequence: TGTGCCAGCAGCCCACGGGGAGGGGAGCAGTACTTC.

This clone has more than one count but fewer than ten. The gene calls are TRBV7-6 and TRBJ1-6; 7 bases agree with TRBD1. Germline loops: CDR1 SGHVS, CDR2 FNYEAQ. Trimming took 1 base from V and 9 from J; bases not matched to a gene: 6. This CDR3 has 15 residues. CDR3 sequence: CASSLGRGRTSPLHF. The DNA of the CDR3 is TGTGCCAGCAGCTTAGGCAGGGGGAGGACTTCACCCCTCCACTTT.

The CDR3 DNA follows: TGCGCCAGCAGCCAAGGACTACATACAGGGGCTTCTATTAGCGGCCAAGAGACCCAGTACTTC. Translation gives CASSQGLHTGASISGQETQYF. The chain links TRBV4-1 to TRBJ2-5; D perhaps matches TRBD1 (7 bases). The germline V gene encodes CDR1 MGHRA and CDR2 YSYEKL. Trimming took 1 base from V and 1 from J, leaving 28 bases between them. This CDR3 has 21 amino acids.

The chain is built from TRBV5-1 and TRBJ2-7; 12 positions agree with TRBD2. CDR1 SGHRS and CDR2 YFSETQ come from the germline V gene. The CDR3 is made up of 16 amino acids. After removal of 4 bases from V and 6 bases from J, the junction contained 11 bases not matched to a gene. CDR3 DNA sequence: TGCGCCAGCAGCATGGCTACTAGCGGGGGGAATGGCGAGCAGTACTTC. It encodes CASSMATSGGNGEQYF.

The V call is TRBV11-3, the J call TRBJ1-3, with TRBD1 matching over 9 bases. The length of the CDR3 is 19 residues. The germline V gene encodes CDR1 SGHNT and CDR2 YENEEA. V dropped 5 bases and J dropped 0; count of bases not matched to a gene: 14. This CDR3 reads CASSQLGQGPSGSGNTIYF. DNA of the CDR3: TGTGCCAGCAGCCAATTGGGACAGGGTCCGTCCGGCTCTGGAAACACCATATATTTT.

V and J are TRBV29-1 and TRBJ1-1, with a tentative D call TRBD1 (6 bases). V was cut by 4 bases and J by 5 bases, with 11 bases left in between. The CDR3 has 12 amino acids. Germline V gene lookup returns CDR1 SQVTM and CDR2 ANQGSEA. In nucleotides, the CDR3 is TGCAGCGTTGGGGAGGGGGTTACTGAAGCTTTCTTT. It translates to CSVGEGVTEAFF.

This chain joins TRBV21-1 and TRBJ2-1; the table's D call, TRBD2, has no DNA check behind it. TRBV21-1 is classified as a pseudogene. The CDR3 is made up of 17 amino acids. The CDR3 loop is CASSKYPTSGRAYEQFF. DNA for the CDR3: TGTGCCAGCAGCAAATACCCGACTAGCGGGAGGGCCTATGAGCAGTTCTTC.

The chain links TRBV2 to TRBJ2-7, with 7 nucleotides matching TRBD1. After removal of 5 bases from V and 0 bases from J, the junction contained 4 bases not matched to a gene. The CDR3 has 14 amino acids. Germline loops: CDR1 SNHLY, CDR2 FYNNEI. The CDR3 spells CASSSWDSSYEQYF. The CDR3 bases are TGTGCCAGCAGTAGTTGGGACAGCTCCTACGAGCAGTACTTC.

The chain employs TRBV6-5 and TRBJ1-6; 7 nucleotides agree with TRBD1. The CDR3 is 15 residues long. V lost 4 bases to trimming and J lost 6 bases; unmatched junction nucleotides: 6. Per germline, CDR1 MNHEY and CDR2 SVGAGI. The CDR3 nucleotides read TGTGCCAGCAGTTCCGGGACAGTCCCTAATTCACCCCTCCACTTT. Protein product: CASSSGTVPNSPLHF.

The chain carries TRBV29-1 and TRBJ1-1; D not resolved. This CDR3 comprises 12 residues. Germline V lookup: CDR1 SQVTM, CDR2 ANQGSEA. V was trimmed by 4 bases and J by 5 bases, leaving 11 bases between them. The CDR3 DNA reads as TGCAGCGTTGGTAGGGTCTTGACTGAAGCTTTCTTT. Amino acid sequence: CSVGRVLTEAFF.

This rearrangement joins TRBV6-5 to TRBJ1-6, with 10 bases identical to TRBD1. J was trimmed by 9 bases and V by 4 bases; bases with no gene match: 6. Germline values: CDR1 MNHEY, CDR2 SVGAGI. This CDR3 has 15 amino acids. This CDR3 is CASSLLDRGLSPLHF. Written as DNA, the CDR3 is TGTGCCAGCAGTTTGCTAGACAGGGGGCTTTCACCCCTCCACTTT.

The table lists this clone with a count of one. The J gene is TRBJ2-1, the V gene TRBV6-5; 8 bases agree with TRBD2. This CDR3 is 16 amino acids long. From germline, CDR1 is MNHEY and CDR2 SVGAGI. V dropped 0 bases and J dropped 5; count of bases not matched to a gene: 6. The CDR3 sequence is CASSYSTKRGNNEQFF. The CDR3 region has the DNA TGTGCCAGCAGTTACTCGACTAAGCGGGGGAACAATGAGCAGTTCTTC.

This clone was detected only once. The chain joins TRBV28 to TRBJ1-1; 7 nucleotides agree with TRBD1. The CDR3 runs 14 residues. V dropped 10 bases and J dropped 3; count of bases not matched to a gene: 11. Germline V lookup: CDR1 MDHEN, CDR2 SYDVKM. DNA of the CDR3: TGTGCCACCCGACAGGGCCCCCGGGACACTGAAGCTTTCTTT. Protein: CATRQGPRDTEAFF.

The sample holds one count of this clone. The chain is built from TRBV10-1 and TRBJ1-3, with a possible D match to TRBD1 (5 bases). This CDR3 spans 15 amino acids. Per the germline V gene, CDR1 is WNHNN and CDR2 is SYGVQD (reference sequence). V gave up 5 bases and J gave up 1 base, with 12 bases separating them. CDR3 nucleotide sequence: TGCGCCAGCAGTCCCACAGGACTTTCTGGAAACACCATATATTTT. Its protein is CASSPTGLSGNTIYF.

This clone has only a few counts. The rearrangement links TRBV11-3 to TRBJ2-2; weak D call: TRBD1 (6 bases). The CDR3 sequence is 15 residues long. In germline, CDR1 is SGHNT, CDR2 YENEEA. Trimming took 6 bases from V and 4 from J, leaving 15 bases between them. CDR3 DNA sequence: TGTGCCAGCAGGGCTGCAGGGGTCTCCACCGGGGAGCTGTTTTTT. Amino acid sequence: CASRAAGVSTGELFF.

This chain connects TRBV9 to TRBJ1-2, with D possibly TRBD1 on 6 matching bases. This CDR3 spans 15 amino acids. Per the germline V gene, CDR1 is SGDLS and CDR2 is YYNGEE. V shed 3 bases and J shed 6 bases, with 18 bases lying between them. As DNA, the CDR3 is TGTGCCAGCAGCGGACGGGACACCTTTGTCAATGGCTACACCTTC. Translation gives CASSGRDTFVNGYTF.

CDR3 sequence (DNA): TGTGCCAGTAGACCTCCGGGGACATCACCTTCACCCCTCCACTTT. Translation: CASRPPGTSPSPLHF. The chain uses TRBV19 and TRBJ1-6, with D tentatively TRBD1 (6 bases). Looked up from germline, CDR1 is LNHDA and CDR2 is SQIVND (reference sequence). V gave up 6 bases and J gave up 9 bases, with 18 bases separating them. The CDR3 is 15 amino acids.

The chain employs TRBV5-1 and TRBJ2-2, with 11 bases matching TRBD1. Germline values: CDR1 SGHRS, CDR2 YFSETQ. Trimming at V came to 3 bases and at J to 7 bases, leaving 5 bases not matched to a gene. This CDR3 contains 15 residues. The CDR3 loop is CASSWDRGSIGELFF. The CDR3 DNA is TGCGCCAGCAGCTGGGACAGGGGGTCCATCGGGGAGCTGTTTTTT.

This chain links TRBV7-3 with TRBJ2-3, with 7 bases identical to TRBD1. In germline, CDR1 is SGHTA, CDR2 FQGTGA. The V segment lost 6 bases and the J segment 5 bases; nucleotides outside the gene matches: 8. The CDR3 length is 14 residues. CDR3 protein: CASRTGVQGDTQYF. CDR3 in DNA: TGTGCCAGCAGAACAGGGGTGCAGGGAGATACGCAGTATTTT.

This chain joins TRBV6-1 and TRBJ1-5; D possibly corresponds to TRBD1 (5 bases). This CDR3 contains 18 residues. Germline CDR1 and CDR2: MNHNS and SASEGT. Trimming removed 2 bases at V and 5 bases at J, with 22 bases between. The chain's CDR3 is CASSESGLWERWDQPQHF. In DNA form, the CDR3 reads TGTGCCAGCAGTGAATCGGGGCTGTGGGAACGTTGGGATCAGCCCCAGCATTTT.

As for this clone: Other DNA sequences of this sample code for an identical CDR3. The genes are TRBV28 and TRBJ1-5; TRBD1 matches at 10 bases. Germline CDR1 reads MDHEN; CDR2 reads SYDVKM. CDR3 length: 14 residues. V lost 5 bases and J lost 6; bases outside the gene matches: 4. The CDR3 loop reads CASSQTGGGQPQHF. The CDR3 nucleotides read TGTGCCAGCAGTCAGACAGGGGGCGGTCAGCCCCAGCATTTT.

The genes are TRBV5-4 and TRBJ2-5, with TRBD2 matching over 10 bases. CDR3 length: 17 amino acids. V shed 3 bases and J 5 bases; nucleotides not matched to a gene: 13. Germline lookup yields CDR1 SGHNT and CDR2 YYREEE (reference sequence). The CDR3 region has the DNA TGTGCCAGCAGCTGGGGGCCCAGCGGGGGGGCCGAGGAGACCCAGTACTTC. It specifies CASSWGPSGGAEETQYF.

In this sample, this clone turned up a few times. This CDR3 is also generated by other DNA sequences in the sample. V and J are TRBV28 and TRBJ1-5; D is uncertain. Germline V gene lookup returns CDR1 MDHEN and CDR2 SYDVKM. This CDR3 comprises 13 residues. Trimming shortened V by 6 bases and J by 0 bases, and 6 bases separated the two germline ends. The CDR3 is CASRRNSNQPQHF. In nucleotides, the CDR3 is TGTGCCAGCAGGAGGAATAGCAATCAGCCCCAGCATTTT.

This clone was picked up one time. The rearrangement uses TRBV20-1 and TRBJ1-2; possible D gene TRBD1, 5 bases. V was pared by 3 bases and J by 8 bases, with 10 bases between. The CDR3 length is 11 residues. Germline loops: CDR1 DFQATT, CDR2 SNEGSKA (reference sequence). CDR3 DNA: TGCAGTGCTAGTGGGACCCGGGGCTACACCTTC. Its protein is CSASGTRGYTF.